This T cell receptor (beta chain) was sequenced for a study of T cells in Graves' hyperthyroidism and ophthalmopathy. The CDR3 spans 16 residues. Per the germline V gene, CDR1 is SGHTA and CDR2 is FQGTGA. Trimming shortened V by 5 bases and J by 0 bases, and 16 bases separated the two germline ends. RNA transcripts were the template for amplifying TCR beta CDR3 regions. The HTBI set primed first-round TCR CDR3 RT-PCR. TCRdb independently ran MiXCR on the multiplex PCR reads; one entry per CDR3 protein. The data contain more than 350,000 distinct CDR3 sequences, 13% to 15% of them seen just once; the ten biggest clones take up roughly a fifth. It was around 10 ml of fresh peripheral blood that supplied the PBMCs. This clonotype has at least ten counts. Its antigen is unknown. Study conclusions and caveats: Ophthalmopathy onset followed model prediction by a median about 6.5 months.

This clonotype was sampled from an older woman with Graves' ophthalmopathy. Sequenced material: blood. The chain couples TRBV7-3 to TRBJ2-5; D may be TRBD2 (6 bases). This CDR3 is CASSPGTQGNQETQYF. Here the CDR3 DNA reads TGTGCCAGCAGCCCTGGGACTCAAGGAAACCAAGAGACCCAGTACTTC.